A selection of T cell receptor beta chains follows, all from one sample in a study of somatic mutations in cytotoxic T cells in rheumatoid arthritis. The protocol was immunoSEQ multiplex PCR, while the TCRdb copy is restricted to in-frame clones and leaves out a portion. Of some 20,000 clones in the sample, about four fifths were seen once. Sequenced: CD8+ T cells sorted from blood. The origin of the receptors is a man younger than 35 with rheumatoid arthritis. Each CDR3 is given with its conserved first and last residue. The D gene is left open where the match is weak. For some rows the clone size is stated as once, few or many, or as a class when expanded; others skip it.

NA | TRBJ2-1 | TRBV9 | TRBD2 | CASSVGTSLLDEQFF | TGTGCCAGCAGCGTAGGGACTAGCCTCTTGGATGAGCAGTTCTTC
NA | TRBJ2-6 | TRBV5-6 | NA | CASSPKGGAAANVLTF | TGTGCCAGCAGCCCGAAAGGCGGGGCGGCGGCCAACGTCCTGACTTTC
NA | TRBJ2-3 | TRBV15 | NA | CATSDGESTDTQYF | TGTGCCACCAGCGACGGGGAAAGCACAGATACGCAGTATTTT
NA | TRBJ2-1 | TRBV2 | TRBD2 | CASSPSGGTYNEQFF | TGTGCCAGCAGTCCTAGCGGGGGCACGTACAATGAGCAGTTCTTC
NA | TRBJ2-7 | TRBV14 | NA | CASSQRIAAKPRIYEQYF | TGTGCCAGCAGCCAACGTATCGCAGCCAAGCCCAGAATCTACGAGCAGTACTTC
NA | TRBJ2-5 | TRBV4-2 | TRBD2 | CASSQEEAAGGQETQYF | TGTGCCAGCAGCCAAGAAGAGGCAGCGGGGGGCCAAGAGACCCAGTACTTC
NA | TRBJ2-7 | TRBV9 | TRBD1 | CASSSSGTDYEQYF | TGTGCCAGCAGCTCCTCCGGGACAGATTACGAGCAGTACTTC
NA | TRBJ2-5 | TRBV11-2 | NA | CASSLDVGQGVTQYF | TGTGCCAGCAGCTTAGACGTCGGCCAGGGAGTGACCCAGTACTTC
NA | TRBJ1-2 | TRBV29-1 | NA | CSVVSGSSPGYGYTF | TGCAGCGTTGTATCGGGTTCCTCCCCGGGCTATGGCTACACCTTC
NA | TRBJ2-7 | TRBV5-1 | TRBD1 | CASSLDRTYEQYF | TGCGCCAGCAGCCTGGACAGGACCTACGAGCAGTACTTC
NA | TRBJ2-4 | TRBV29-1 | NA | CSVEGVGGHQYF | TGCAGCGTTGAAGGGGTCGGGGGGCACCAGTACTTC
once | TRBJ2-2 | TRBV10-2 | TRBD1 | CASMDRANTGELFF | TGCGCCAGCATGGACAGGGCGAACACCGGGGAGCTGTTTTTT
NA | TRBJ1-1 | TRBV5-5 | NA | CASRSSQAEAFF | TGTGCCAGCAGGTCGTCCCAGGCGGAAGCTTTCTTT
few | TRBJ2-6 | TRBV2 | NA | CASAAGRDGANVLTF | TGTGCCAGCGCGGCGGGTAGGGATGGGGCCAACGTCCTGACTTTC
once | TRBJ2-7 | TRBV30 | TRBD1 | CAWSVKARGLREQYF | TGTGCCTGGAGTGTAAAGGCCAGGGGGCTTCGCGAGCAGTACTTC
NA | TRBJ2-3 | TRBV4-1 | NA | CASSQDWGGAETQYF | TGCGCCAGCAGCCAAGATTGGGGGGGGGCCGAGACGCAGTATTTT
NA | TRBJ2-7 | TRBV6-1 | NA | CASSEFGSSYEQYF | TGTGCCAGCAGTGAATTCGGAAGCTCCTACGAGCAGTACTTC
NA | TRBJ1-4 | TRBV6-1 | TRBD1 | CASSEATGLGNEKLFF | TGTGCCAGCAGTGAAGCGACAGGGTTGGGTAATGAAAAACTGTTTTTT
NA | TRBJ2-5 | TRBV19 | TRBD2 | CASSLAGGVGWETQYF | TGTGCCAGTAGCCTAGCGGGGGGAGTTGGATGGGAGACCCAGTACTTC
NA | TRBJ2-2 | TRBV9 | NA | CASSASGSPRANTGELFF | TGTGCCAGCAGCGCCTCCGGTTCCCCTCGGGCGAACACCGGGGAGCTGTTTTTT
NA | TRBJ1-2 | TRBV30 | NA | CAWSVQEGGYYGYTF | TGTGCCTGGAGTGTACAAGAGGGGGGGTACTATGGCTACACCTTC
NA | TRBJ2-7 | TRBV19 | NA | CASSIAPTTGPSHF | TGTGCCAGTAGTATAGCCCCCACGACAGGACCGAGTCACTTC
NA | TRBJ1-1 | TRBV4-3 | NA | CASTLSERRNTEAFF | TGCGCCAGCACCCTCTCCGAGCGGAGGAACACTGAAGCTTTCTTT
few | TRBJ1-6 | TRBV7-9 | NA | CASSSTTTLGPFSNSPLHF | TGTGCCAGCAGCTCCACCACAACTCTCGGGCCTTTCAGTAATTCACCCCTCCACTTT
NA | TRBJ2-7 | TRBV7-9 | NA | CASSHDGLSYEQYF | TGTGCCAGCAGCCACGACGGACTCTCCTACGAGCAGTACTTC
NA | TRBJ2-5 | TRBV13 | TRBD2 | CASSIASGGSDQETQYF | TGTGCCAGCAGCATCGCTAGCGGGGGGTCGGACCAAGAGACCCAGTACTTC
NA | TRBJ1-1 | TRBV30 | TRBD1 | CAWEGWDREEAFF | TGTGCCTGGGAGGGGTGGGACAGGGAGGAAGCTTTCTTT
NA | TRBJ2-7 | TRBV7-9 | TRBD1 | CASSLAPGQGYEQYF | TGTGCCAGCAGCTTGGCCCCGGGACAGGGCTACGAGCAGTACTTC
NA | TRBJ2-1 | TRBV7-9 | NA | CASSLASREQFF | TGTGCCAGCAGCTTAGCGTCTCGTGAGCAGTTCTTC
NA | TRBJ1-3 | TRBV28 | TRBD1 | CASSYTGGAFGNTIYF | TGTGCCAGCAGTTATACAGGGGGCGCATTTGGAAACACCATATATTTT
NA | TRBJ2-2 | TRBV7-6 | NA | CASSLGDGGVSSGELFF | TGTGCCAGCAGCTTAGGAGACGGAGGGGTTAGTAGCGGGGAGCTGTTTTTT
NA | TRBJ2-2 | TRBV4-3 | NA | CASSQESEFTRLSTGELFF | TGCGCCAGCAGCCAAGAATCCGAGTTTACTAGGTTGAGCACCGGGGAGCTGTTTTTT
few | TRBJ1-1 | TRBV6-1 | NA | CASRLTGDNTEAFF | TGTGCCAGCCGTCTAACGGGTGATAACACTGAAGCTTTCTTT
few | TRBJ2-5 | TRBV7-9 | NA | CASSRSAWEETQYF | TGTGCCAGCAGCCGTTCCGCGTGGGAAGAGACCCAGTACTTC
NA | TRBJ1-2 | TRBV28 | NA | CASSFIMQANYGYTF | TGTGCCAGCAGTTTCATCATGCAGGCTAACTATGGCTACACCTTC